This T cell receptor (beta chain) was recovered during a study of long-term antiretroviral therapy in people with HIV. This clone is medium-sized (0.01 to 0.1%). Its antigen is undetermined. Notes on the study in general: Relative to transplant donor controls, diversity remained lower despite increasing after ART.

It was version v3.0 of the immunoSEQ assay that was run at survey level. Sequencing used immunoSEQ multiplex PCR; TCRdb keeps in-frame clones, though not all of them. This repertoire shows about 14,000 clones, about 77% found once; its top ten account for about 27%. The germline V gene encodes CDR1 SGHTS and CDR2 YDEGEE. Trimming took off 2 bases at V and 10 bases at J, with 21 bases between the two ends. The CDR3 has 15 amino acids. Here the sequenced sample was unsorted PBMCs, taken 3.1 years after starting antiretroviral therapy. The genes are TRBV5-8 and TRBJ1-1, with D possibly being TRBD1 (6 bases). The sequence was obtained from a man aged 35-49 years with HIV. CDR3 nucleotides: TGTGCCAGCAGCTTAGCGGGGGCAACAGCCCTGGGAGCTTTCTTT. Its translation: CASSLAGATALGAFF.